The sequence of this T cell receptor beta chain was determined in a study of blood T cell repertoires in COVID-19. The assay was immunoSEQ multiplex PCR, and TCRdb's table has in-frame clones only and misses some. The sample carries 200,000 to 250,000 clones, 86% recorded once. Trimming stripped 0 bases from V and 5 bases from J, with 8 bases between. The germline V gene has CDR1 SGDLS and CDR2 YYNGEE. This CDR3 has 14 amino acids. Specimen: PBMCs or T cells enriched from blood (not recorded which). The TCR originated in a woman in her 50s in a cohort exposed to, infected with or recovered from COVID-19 (not recorded which). The J gene is TRBJ2-2, the V gene TRBV9; possibly TRBD2 for D (6 bases). CDR3 region: CASSVGGETGELFF. The CDR3 bases are TGTGCCAGCAGCGTAGGCGGGGAGACCGGGGAGCTGTTTTTT.